This entry is about one TCR beta chain. In germline, CDR1 is WSHSY, CDR2 SAAADI. The V gene lost 2 bases and the J gene lost 5 bases, with 16 bases spanning the gap. The CDR3 has 16 amino acids. The data were taken from a study of cytomegalovirus exposure and HLA in healthy donors. For the study at large: Samples from HLA-typed donors yielded around 79 million unique TCRs in an early data release.

Amplification used 60 Vbeta primers and 13 Jbeta primers. Measured with immunoSEQ multiplex PCR; TCRdb has only the in-frame clones, and not every one. In all, the sample yields about 130,000 clones. The origin of this receptor is a man aged 18 to 30 in good health and CMV-seronegative. The chain links TRBV10-2 to TRBJ1-5, with D possibly matching TRBD1 (6 bases). The sequencing input was PBMCs. This CDR3 reads CASSEGAGAQDQPQHF. The CDR3 DNA is TGCGCCAGCAGTGAGGGGGCAGGGGCGCAGGATCAGCCCCAGCATTTT.